This entry lists 28 T cell receptor beta chains sequenced from one sample in a study of CD8+ T cells in alopecia areata. cDNA serving as the sequencing template came from extracted, reverse transcribed RNA. Assay used: immunoSEQ multiplex PCR; TCRdb lists only in-frame clones, some missing. The top ten clones hold approximately 15% of a sample with over 150,000 clones, approximately 57% of them seen once. Treatment described: oral pan-JAK inhibitor, 5-10 mg twice daily. Material: CD4+ T cells sorted from blood, obtained at week 24, from a patient treated with tofacitinib. Receptors originate from a human donor with alopecia areata.

V gene TRBV10-3 combines with J gene TRBJ2-3; D perhaps matches TRBD2 (6 bases). The germline V gene has CDR1 ENHRY and CDR2 SYGVKD. With 2 bases removed from V and 0 bases from J, the gap between germline ends came to 18 bases. CDR3 length: 18 amino acids. DNA of the CDR3: TGTGCCATCAGTGAGACCCGAACTAGCCTAGAAAGCACAGATACGCAGTATTTT. Translated, it gives CAISETRTSLESTDTQYF.

The V gene is TRBV29-1, the J gene TRBJ1-2, with no clear D. Per the germline V gene, CDR1 is SQVTM and CDR2 is ANQGSEA. The V end lost 1 base, the J end lost 8 bases, and 11 bases lay between the germline ends. The CDR3 runs 12 residues. CDR3 DNA sequence: TGCAGCGTTGAAGTGTCGGTTATCGGCTACACCTTC. This translates into CSVEVSVIGYTF.

The V gene is TRBV6-6, the J gene TRBJ2-7; TRBD2 matches 10 bases. The CDR3 is 16 residues long. Per germline, CDR1 MNHNY and CDR2 SVGAGI (reference sequence). V was pared by 0 bases and J by 5 bases, with 7 bases of the junction left unmatched. The CDR3, as DNA: TGTGCCAGCAGTTACTCACCCCAGCGGGGGGGCCACGAGCAGTACTTC. Residues: CASSYSPQRGGHEQYF.

The V and J genes are TRBV6-5 and TRBJ2-1; the D is unclear. CDR3 length equals 16 residues. Trimming removed 2 bases from V and 1 base from J, with 12 bases in between. CDR1 and CDR2 from the germline V gene are MNHEY and SVGAGI. The CDR3 sequence: CASSYSLGPSYNEQFF. CDR3 in DNA: TGTGCCAGCAGTTACAGTTTAGGACCGTCCTACAATGAGCAGTTCTTC.

V usage is TRBV15 and J usage is TRBJ2-7; possibly TRBD1 for D (6 bases). V was pared by 8 bases and J by 0 bases, with 14 bases between. This CDR3 region has 14 residues. The germline V gene has CDR1 LNHNV and CDR2 YYDKDF (reference sequence). The CDR3 region is CATRGQPSSYEQYF. The CDR3 nucleotides are TGTGCCACCCGTGGACAGCCGAGCTCCTACGAGCAGTACTTC.

The chain is built from TRBV7-2 and TRBJ2-1; 7 bases are shared with TRBD2. The V gene end was trimmed by 5 bases and the J gene end by 3 bases; junction bases not matched to a gene: 10. CDR3 size: 16 residues. The germline V gene encodes CDR1 SGHTA and CDR2 FQGNSA. The CDR3 DNA sequence: TGTGCCAGCAGCCCCTGGACGGGGAGGGGCTACAATGAGCAGTTCTTC. Translation: CASSPWTGRGYNEQFF.

The genes are TRBV28 and TRBJ2-5, with 9 bases that match TRBD2. CDR1 is MDHEN, CDR2 SYDVKM, per germline. V was pared by 2 bases and J by 4 bases, with 2 bases of the junction left unmatched. The CDR3 is made up of 14 amino acids. Here the CDR3 reads CASSLAGGRETQYF. The CDR3 coding sequence is TGTGCCAGCAGTTTAGCGGGGGGGCGAGAGACCCAGTACTTC.

This chain uses TRBV20-1 with TRBJ2-3, with D unresolved. Germline values: CDR1 DFQATT, CDR2 SNEGSKA (reference sequence). V gave up 5 bases and J gave up 6 bases, with 9 bases separating them. This CDR3 is built from 11 residues. In DNA, the CDR3 is TGCAGTGCTTTCGGGTATGATACGCAGTATTTT. Encoded protein: CSAFGYDTQYF.

The chain recombines TRBV2 with TRBJ1-5; perhaps TRBD1 as D (6 bases). CDR1 and CDR2 from the germline V gene are SNHLY and FYNNEI. The CDR3 spans 14 residues. The ends were cut back, 6 bases at V and 1 base at J, with 10 bases in the middle. The CDR3 DNA reads TGTGCCAGCAGAGGGGGGCCAAGCAATCAGCCCCAGCATTTT. As protein: CASRGGPSNQPQHF.

The gene calls are TRBV29-1 and TRBJ1-4, with a tentative D call TRBD1 (5 bases). V was trimmed by 7 bases and J by 0 bases, leaving 18 bases between them. CDR1 is SQVTM, CDR2 ANQGSEA, per germline. CDR3 length: 16 amino acids. CDR3 residues: CSAADYSGTTNEKLFF. CDR3 nucleotide sequence: TGCAGCGCTGCCGACTATTCAGGGACAACTAATGAAAAACTGTTTTTT.

This chain uses TRBV27 with TRBJ2-7; 9 nucleotides align to TRBD1. Germline trimming cut 1 base from V and 5 bases from J; bases unmatched to any gene: 9. CDR1 is MNHEY and CDR2 is SMNVEV in the germline V gene (reference sequence). This CDR3 spans 16 amino acids. CDR3 loop: CASSLLSGTGIHEQYF. Written as DNA, the CDR3 is TGTGCCAGCAGTTTATTGAGTGGGACAGGGATCCACGAGCAGTACTTC.

V is TRBV29-1 and J is TRBJ1-5, with D perhaps TRBD1 (5 bases). The CDR3 has 14 amino acids. Germline assignment: CDR1 SQVTM and CDR2 ANQGSEA. V was cut by 4 bases and J by 5 bases, with 15 bases left in between. The CDR3 DNA reads as TGCAGCGTTGTTGAGGGCCTAGGGGATCAGCCCCAGCATTTT. Protein: CSVVEGLGDQPQHF.

This chain connects TRBV4-1 to TRBJ2-5, with D perhaps TRBD1 (6 bases). The CDR3 consists of 16 residues. V lost 2 bases, J lost 6 bases, and 19 bases lay in between. Germline V gene sequence: CDR1 MGHRA, CDR2 YSYEKL. The CDR3 protein is CASSQPTRDNAKTQYF. In nucleotides, the CDR3 is TGCGCCAGCAGCCAACCTACCCGGGACAACGCAAAGACCCAGTACTTC.

This clone came up a few times. The V call is TRBV7-9, the J call TRBJ2-3; weak D call: TRBD2 (6 bases). CDR3 size: 15 residues. In germline, CDR1 is SEHNR, CDR2 FQNEAQ (reference sequence). V lost 5 bases to trimming and J lost 0 bases, with 12 bases between them. The CDR3, as DNA: TGTGCCAGCAGCCCCGGGACTTCTAGCACAGATACGCAGTATTTT. Its translation is CASSPGTSSTDTQYF.

This rearrangement joins TRBV15 to TRBJ2-7; D might be TRBD2 (5 bases). V gave up 5 bases and J gave up 4 bases, with 15 bases separating them. This CDR3 has 14 amino acids. In germline, CDR1 is LNHNV, CDR2 YYDKDF (reference sequence). This chain's CDR3 is CATSYRERVYEQYF. In DNA form, the CDR3 reads TGTGCCACCAGCTATCGGGAACGGGTTTACGAGCAGTACTTC.

The chain carries TRBV11-2 and TRBJ2-5; unclear D gene. V lost 3 bases, J lost 5 bases, and 10 bases lay in between. CDR1 is SGHAT, CDR2 FQNNGV, per germline. The CDR3 consists of 13 residues. The CDR3 coding sequence is TGTGCCAGCAGCTTCGGGCTTCGGGAGACCCAGTACTTC. Protein product: CASSFGLRETQYF.

This clone came up a few times. This chain joins TRBV29-1 and TRBJ2-7, with D unclear. V gave up 4 bases and J gave up 2 bases, with 6 bases separating them. The CDR3 runs to 11 residues. The germline CDR1 and CDR2 sequences are SQVTM and ANQGSEA. CDR3 in DNA: TGCAGCGTTGGTCTAACCTACGAGCAGTACTTC. Translating gives CSVGLTYEQYF.

This chain connects TRBV2 to TRBJ1-2; D is unclear. Germline V gene data show CDR1 as SNHLY and CDR2 as FYNNEI. Trimming pared 4 bases from V and 2 bases from J, leaving 11 bases between. The CDR3 loop spans 14 amino acids. The CDR3 region has the DNA TGTGCCAGCAGTGGAAGTAGGATCAACTATGGCTACACCTTC. As protein: CASSGSRINYGYTF.

Here the CDR3 DNA reads TGTGCCAGCAGTTTCGGGGGGCGGGATACGCAGTATTTT. It yields the protein CASSFGGRDTQYF. The J gene is TRBJ2-3, the V gene TRBV27; tentatively, D is TRBD2 (7 bases). The CDR3 consists of 13 residues. Germline CDR1 reads MNHEY; CDR2 reads SMNVEV (reference sequence). Trimming removed 3 bases from V and 6 bases from J, with 10 bases in between.

This chain joins TRBV7-9 and TRBJ2-2; a weak D match, TRBD2 (6 bases). Trimming left V 7 bases short and J 3 bases short, with 12 bases between. Looked up from germline, CDR1 is SEHNR and CDR2 is FQNEAQ (reference sequence). The CDR3 has 14 amino acids. The CDR3 bases are TGTGCCAGCATGCCGACTAGATACACCGGGGAGCTGTTTTTT. This codes for CASMPTRYTGELFF.

This clone turned up a few times. Other DNA sequences from this sample encode an identical CDR3 as well. The chain is built from TRBV30 and TRBJ1-2; D is ambiguous. Germline CDR1 and CDR2: GTSNPN and SVGIG (reference sequence). This CDR3 region has 13 residues. The germline V and J ends were trimmed by 0 bases and 1 base, with 6 bases remaining between them. CDR3 nucleotides: TGTGCCTGGAGTGTAGGGATTAACTATGGCTACACCTTC. Protein: CAWSVGINYGYTF.

This clone was recorded only once. This sequence joins TRBV29-1 and TRBJ1-5; 8 bases are a match to TRBD1. With V trimmed by 7 bases and J by 4 bases, 6 bases remained unmatched. In germline, CDR1 is SQVTM, CDR2 ANQGSEA. The CDR3 totals 13 residues. The CDR3 nucleotides are TGCAGCGGAGGGACAGGTACTAATCAGCCCCAGCATTTT. Translation: CSGGTGTNQPQHF.

The sample holds a few counts of this clone. The CDR3 region is CASNQGFDQPQHF. The CDR3 nucleotides are TGTGCCAGCAATCAGGGGTTTGATCAGCCCCAGCATTTT. The chain employs TRBV2 and TRBJ1-5; possible D gene TRBD1, 6 bases. V lost 7 bases and J lost 5, with 12 bases in between. Germline lookup yields CDR1 SNHLY and CDR2 FYNNEI. The CDR3 extends over 13 amino acids.

The chain recombines TRBV4-2 with TRBJ1-2; tentatively, D is TRBD1 (5 bases). Germline lookup yields CDR1 LGHNA and CDR2 YNFKEQ. Between the trimmed V and J ends, which lost 0 bases and 7 bases, there was a span of 18 bases. The CDR3 is 16 amino acids. CDR3 residues: CASSQERRQISLGYTF. The CDR3 DNA is TGTGCCAGCAGCCAAGAACGGCGACAGATCAGCCTTGGCTACACCTTC.

The chain carries TRBV5-1 and TRBJ2-1, with D maybe TRBD1 (6 bases). This CDR3 has 15 residues. V shed 0 bases and J shed 5 bases, with 12 bases lying between them. The germline gives CDR1 SGHRS, CDR2 YFSETQ. The CDR3 loop reads CASSLVVRGNNEQFF. CDR3 nucleotide sequence: TGCGCCAGCAGCTTGGTGGTCAGGGGAAACAATGAGCAGTTCTTC. Full variable domain (missing parts from reference TRBV5-1 and TRBJ2-1): KAGVTQTPRYLIKTRGQQVTLSCSPISGHRSVSWYQQTPGQGLQFLFEYFSETQRNKGNFPGRFSGRQFSNSRSEMNVSTLELGDSALYLCASSLVVRGNNEQFFGPGTRLTVL.

The chain combines TRBV9 with TRBJ2-7; D is perhaps TRBD1 (5 bases). Trimming took 0 bases from V and 3 from J, leaving 13 bases between them. This CDR3 spans 15 amino acids. Germline values: CDR1 SGDLS, CDR2 YYNGEE. CDR3 nucleotide sequence: TGTGCCAGCAGCGTAGGTTCCGGGCAGGGCTACGAGCAGTACTTC. This encodes CASSVGSGQGYEQYF. Based on the CDR3 plus reference TRBV9 and TRBJ2-7, the full variable domain is DSGVTQTPKHLITATGQRVTLRCSPRSGDLSVYWYQQSLDQGLQFLIQYYNGEERAKGNILERFSAQQFPDLHSELNLSSLELGDSALYFCASSVGSGQGYEQYFGPGTRLTVT.

This clone was observed a few times. The chain couples TRBV7-2 to TRBJ1-2; TRBD1 matches 7 bases. With 2 bases clipped from V and 3 bases from J, the junction kept 6 bases outside the gene matches. The CDR3 loop spans 15 amino acids. CDR1 SGHTA and CDR2 FQGNSA come from the germline V gene. CDR3 region: CASSLLDRVDYGYTF. For the CDR3, the DNA is TGTGCCAGCAGCTTACTAGACAGGGTCGACTATGGCTACACCTTC.

V is TRBV27 and J is TRBJ1-6; D unresolved. Germline CDR1 reads MNHEY; CDR2 reads SMNVEV (reference sequence). V lost 3 bases, J lost 7 bases, and 13 bases lay in between. The CDR3 extends over 15 amino acids. As DNA, the CDR3 is TGTGCCAGCAGTTTGGAGAGGGTGGTCAATTCACCCCTCCACTTT. This gives the protein CASSLERVVNSPLHF.